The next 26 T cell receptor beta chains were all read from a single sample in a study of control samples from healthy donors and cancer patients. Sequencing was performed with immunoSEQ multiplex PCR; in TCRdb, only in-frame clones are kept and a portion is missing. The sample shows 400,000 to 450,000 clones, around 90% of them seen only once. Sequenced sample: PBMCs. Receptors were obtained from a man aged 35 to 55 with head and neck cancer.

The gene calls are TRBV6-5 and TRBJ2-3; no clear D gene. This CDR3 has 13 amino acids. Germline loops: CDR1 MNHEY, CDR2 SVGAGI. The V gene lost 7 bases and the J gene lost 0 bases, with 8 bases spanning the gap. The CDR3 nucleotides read TGTGCCAGCAAGGCAGCTAGCACAGATACGCAGTATTTT. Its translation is CASKAASTDTQYF.

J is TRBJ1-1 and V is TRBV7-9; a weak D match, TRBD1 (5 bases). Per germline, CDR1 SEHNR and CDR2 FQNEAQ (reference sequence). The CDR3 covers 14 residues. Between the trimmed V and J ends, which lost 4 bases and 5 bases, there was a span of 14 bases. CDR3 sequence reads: CASSSEREGTEAFF. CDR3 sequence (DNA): TGTGCCAGCAGCTCTGAACGAGAGGGGACTGAAGCTTTCTTT.

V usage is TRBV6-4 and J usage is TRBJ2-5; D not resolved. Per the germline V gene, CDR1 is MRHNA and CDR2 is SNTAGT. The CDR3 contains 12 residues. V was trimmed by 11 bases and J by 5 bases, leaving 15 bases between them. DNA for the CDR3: TGTGCCCCGCCGATCCCCCGGGAGACCCAGTACTTC. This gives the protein CAPPIPRETQYF.

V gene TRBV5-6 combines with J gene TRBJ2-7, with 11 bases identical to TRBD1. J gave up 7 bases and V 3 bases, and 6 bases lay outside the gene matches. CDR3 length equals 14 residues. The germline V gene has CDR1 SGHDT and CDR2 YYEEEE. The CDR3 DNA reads TGTGCCAGCAGCTCCGGGACAGGGGGAGTGGAGCAGTACTTC. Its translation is CASSSGTGGVEQYF.

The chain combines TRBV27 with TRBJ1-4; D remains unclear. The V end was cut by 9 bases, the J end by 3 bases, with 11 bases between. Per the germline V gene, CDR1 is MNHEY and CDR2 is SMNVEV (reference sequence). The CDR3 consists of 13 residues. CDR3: CASRRFPNEKLFF. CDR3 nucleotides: TGTGCCAGTCGGAGGTTCCCTAATGAAAAACTGTTTTTT.

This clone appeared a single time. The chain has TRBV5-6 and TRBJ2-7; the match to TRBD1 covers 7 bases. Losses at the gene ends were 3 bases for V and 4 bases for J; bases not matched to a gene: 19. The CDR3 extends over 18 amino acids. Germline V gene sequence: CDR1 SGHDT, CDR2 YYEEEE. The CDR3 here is CASSSALLTGKVLYEQYF. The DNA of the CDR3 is TGTGCCAGCAGCTCGGCCCTTCTGACAGGGAAAGTTTTATACGAGCAGTACTTC.

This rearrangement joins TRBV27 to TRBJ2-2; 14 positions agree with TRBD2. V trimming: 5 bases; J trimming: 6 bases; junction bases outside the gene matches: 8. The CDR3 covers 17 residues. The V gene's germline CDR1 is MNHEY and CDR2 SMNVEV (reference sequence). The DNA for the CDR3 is TGTGCCAGCAGTACGGGACTAGCGGGAGAGAGGTCCGGGGAGCTGTTTTTT. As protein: CASSTGLAGERSGELFF.

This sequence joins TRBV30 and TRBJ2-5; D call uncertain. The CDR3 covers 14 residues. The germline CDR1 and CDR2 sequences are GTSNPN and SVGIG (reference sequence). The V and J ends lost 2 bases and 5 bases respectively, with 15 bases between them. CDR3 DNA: TGTGCCTGGAGTTTATCGCCAGTCAGGGAGACCCAGTACTTC. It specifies CAWSLSPVRETQYF.

CDR3 sequence: CASTGVPLGGHPEFSEQFF. In DNA form, the CDR3 reads TGTGCCAGCACGGGTGTTCCCCTTGGGGGACATCCCGAGTTTAGTGAGCAGTTCTTC. The chain combines TRBV21-1 with TRBJ2-1; the DNA was not compared with TRBD1, the D call given in the table. TRBV21-1 constitutes a pseudogene. The CDR3 is 19 amino acids.

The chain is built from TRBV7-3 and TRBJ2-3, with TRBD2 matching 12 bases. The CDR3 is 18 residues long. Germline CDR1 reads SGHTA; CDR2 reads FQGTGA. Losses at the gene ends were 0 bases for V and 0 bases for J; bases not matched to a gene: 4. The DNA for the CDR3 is TGTGCCAGCAGCTTAACGCCGGGACTAGCGGGTAGCACAGATACGCAGTATTTT. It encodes CASSLTPGLAGSTDTQYF.

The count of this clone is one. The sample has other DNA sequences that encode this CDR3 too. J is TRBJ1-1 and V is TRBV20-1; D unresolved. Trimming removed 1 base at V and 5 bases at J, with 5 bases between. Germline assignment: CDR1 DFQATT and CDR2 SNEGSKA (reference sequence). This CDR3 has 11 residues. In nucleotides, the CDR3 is TGCAGTGCTAGAGGGGGAACTGAAGCTTTCTTT. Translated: CSARGGTEAFF.

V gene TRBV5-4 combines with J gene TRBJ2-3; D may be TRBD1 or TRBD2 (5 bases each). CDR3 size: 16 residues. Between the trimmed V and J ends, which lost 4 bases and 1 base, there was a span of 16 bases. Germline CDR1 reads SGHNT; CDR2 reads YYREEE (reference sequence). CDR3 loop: CASSPGGLGGTDTQYF. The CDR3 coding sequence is TGTGCCAGCAGCCCGGGTGGTCTGGGGGGCACAGATACGCAGTATTTT. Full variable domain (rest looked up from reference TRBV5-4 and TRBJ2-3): ETGVTQSPTHLIKTRGQQVTLRCSSQSGHNTVSWYQQALGQGPQFIFQYYREEENGRGNFPPRFSGLQFPNYSSELNVNALELDDSALYLCASSPGGLGGTDTQYFGPGTRLTVL.

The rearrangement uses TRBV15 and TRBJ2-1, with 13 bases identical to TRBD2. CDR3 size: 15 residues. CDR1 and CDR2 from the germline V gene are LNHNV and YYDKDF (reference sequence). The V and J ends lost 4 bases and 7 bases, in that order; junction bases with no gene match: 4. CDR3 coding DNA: TGTGCCACCAGCACCCTGGGACTAGCGGGAAATGAGCAGTTCTTC. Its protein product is CATSTLGLAGNEQFF.

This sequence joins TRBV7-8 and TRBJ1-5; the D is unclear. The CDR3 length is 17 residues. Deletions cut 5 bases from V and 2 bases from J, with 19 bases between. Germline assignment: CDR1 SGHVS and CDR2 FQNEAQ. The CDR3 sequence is CASSLNRRGRGNQPQHF. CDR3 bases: TGTGCCAGCAGCCTCAATCGGCGGGGAAGGGGCAATCAGCCCCAGCATTTT.

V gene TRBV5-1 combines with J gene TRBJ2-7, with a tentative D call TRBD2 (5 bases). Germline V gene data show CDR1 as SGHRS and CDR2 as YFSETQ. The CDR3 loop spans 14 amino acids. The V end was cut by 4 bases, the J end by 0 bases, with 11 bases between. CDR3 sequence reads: CASSRGSSSYEQYF. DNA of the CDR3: TGCGCCAGCAGCAGAGGGTCCTCCTCCTACGAGCAGTACTTC.

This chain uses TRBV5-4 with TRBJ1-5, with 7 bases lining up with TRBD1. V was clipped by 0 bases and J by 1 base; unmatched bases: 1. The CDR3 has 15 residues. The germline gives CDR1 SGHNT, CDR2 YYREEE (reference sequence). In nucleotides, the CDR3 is TGTGCCAGCAGCTTGGGGGGACAGAGCAATCAGCCCCAGCATTTT. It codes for CASSLGGQSNQPQHF.

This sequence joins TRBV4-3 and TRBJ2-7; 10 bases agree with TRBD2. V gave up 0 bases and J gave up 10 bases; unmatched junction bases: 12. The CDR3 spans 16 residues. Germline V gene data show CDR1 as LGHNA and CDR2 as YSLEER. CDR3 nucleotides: TGCGCCAGCAGCCAAGATGTACTAGCGGGACGGACGATACAGTACTTC. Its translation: CASSQDVLAGRTIQYF.

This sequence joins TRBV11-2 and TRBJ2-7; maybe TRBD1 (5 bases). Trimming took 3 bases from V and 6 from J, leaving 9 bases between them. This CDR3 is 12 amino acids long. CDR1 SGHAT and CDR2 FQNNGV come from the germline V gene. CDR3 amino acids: CASSLIGVEQYF. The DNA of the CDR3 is TGTGCCAGCAGCTTGATAGGGGTCGAGCAGTACTTC. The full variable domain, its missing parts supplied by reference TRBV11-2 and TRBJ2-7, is EAGVAQSPRYKIIEKRQSVAFWCNPISGHATLYWYQQILGQGPKLLIQFQNNGVVDDSQLPKDRFSAERLKGVDSTLKIQPAKLEDSAVYLCASSLIGVEQYFGPGTRLTVT.

The CDR3 loop reads CASSQELKGGSYNEQFF. The CDR3 nucleotides read TGCGCCAGCAGCCAAGAGCTTAAGGGGGGCTCCTACAATGAGCAGTTCTTC. The chain carries TRBV4-3 and TRBJ2-1; D possibly uses TRBD1 or TRBD2 (6 bases each). The CDR3 extends over 17 amino acids. Per the germline V gene, CDR1 is LGHNA and CDR2 is YSLEER. Trimming pared 0 bases from V and 0 bases from J, leaving 12 bases between.

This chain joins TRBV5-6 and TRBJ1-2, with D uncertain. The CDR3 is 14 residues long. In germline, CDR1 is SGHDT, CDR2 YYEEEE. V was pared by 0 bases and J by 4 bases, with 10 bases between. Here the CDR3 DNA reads TGTGCCAGCAGCTTGGGACAAACCGCCTATGGCTACACCTTC. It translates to CASSLGQTAYGYTF.

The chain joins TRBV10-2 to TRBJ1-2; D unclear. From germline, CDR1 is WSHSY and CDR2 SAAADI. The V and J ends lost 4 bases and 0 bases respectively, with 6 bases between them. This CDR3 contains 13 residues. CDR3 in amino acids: CASSGKTNYGYTF. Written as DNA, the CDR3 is TGCGCCAGCAGTGGCAAGACTAACTATGGCTACACCTTC.

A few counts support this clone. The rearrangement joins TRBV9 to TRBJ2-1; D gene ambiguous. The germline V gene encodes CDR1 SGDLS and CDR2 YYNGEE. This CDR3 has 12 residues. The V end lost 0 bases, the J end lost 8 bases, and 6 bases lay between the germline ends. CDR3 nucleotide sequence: TGTGCCAGCAGCGTAGGTGGGCATGAGCAGTTCTTC. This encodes CASSVGGHEQFF.

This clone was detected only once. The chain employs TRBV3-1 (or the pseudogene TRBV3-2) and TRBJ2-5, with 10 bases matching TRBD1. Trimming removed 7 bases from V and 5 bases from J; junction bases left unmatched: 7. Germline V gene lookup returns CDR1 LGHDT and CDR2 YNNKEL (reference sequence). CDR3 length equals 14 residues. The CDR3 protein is CASIPTGGAETQYF. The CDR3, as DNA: TGTGCCAGCATCCCGACAGGGGGCGCGGAGACCCAGTACTTC.

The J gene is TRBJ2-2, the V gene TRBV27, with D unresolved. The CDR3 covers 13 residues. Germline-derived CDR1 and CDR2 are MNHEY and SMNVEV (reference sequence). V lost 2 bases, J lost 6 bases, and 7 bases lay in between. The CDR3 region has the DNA TGTGCCAGCAGTTTAGAAGCGTCCGGGGAGCTGTTTTTT. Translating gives CASSLEASGELFF.

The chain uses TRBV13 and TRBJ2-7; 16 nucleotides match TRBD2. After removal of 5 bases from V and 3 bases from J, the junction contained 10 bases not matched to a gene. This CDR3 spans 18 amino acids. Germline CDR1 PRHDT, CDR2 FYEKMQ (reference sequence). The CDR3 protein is CASSPGLAGGPGDYEQYF. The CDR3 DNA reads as TGTGCCAGCAGCCCGGGACTAGCGGGAGGGCCTGGGGACTACGAGCAGTACTTC.

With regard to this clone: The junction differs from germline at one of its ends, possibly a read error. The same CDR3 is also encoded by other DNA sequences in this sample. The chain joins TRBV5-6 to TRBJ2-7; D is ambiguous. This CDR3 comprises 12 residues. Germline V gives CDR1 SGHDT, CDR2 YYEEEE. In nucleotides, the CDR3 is TGCGCCAGCAGCTTGGTAGATCGCGAGCAGTACTTC. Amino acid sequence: CASSLVDREQYF.